These 2 T cell receptor beta chains originate from one sample sequenced in a study of cytomegalovirus exposure and HLA in healthy donors (dated 2017 in TCRdb). The library came from the immunoSEQ multiplex PCR assay. For the multiplex PCR, a mixture combining 60 forward primers for TCR Vbeta segments and 13 reverse primers for TCR Jbeta segments was used. TCRdb carries this immuneACCESS record with in-frame sequences only. Its versions omit some clonotypes, under half of them owing to an unresolved V gene in the studies checked, with the rest unexplained. The sample table contains 100,000 to 150,000 clones; only one count was recorded for around 80% of them. About 1.8% of the sample lies in the top ten. Sequenced material: PBMCs. Source of these receptors: a woman aged 45 to 65 in good health and CMV-seronegative.

The chain combines TRBV5-1 with TRBJ2-2; D might be TRBD1 (5 bases). This CDR3 is built from 15 residues. Germline lookup yields CDR1 SGHRS and CDR2 YFSETQ. Trimming took 5 bases from V and 0 from J, leaving 11 bases between them. This CDR3 is CASSQQDSNTGELFF. The CDR3 DNA sequence: TGCGCCAGCAGTCAACAGGATTCGAACACCGGGGAGCTGTTTTTT. Full variable domain (remainder filled in from reference TRBV5-1 and TRBJ2-2): KAGVTQTPRYLIKTRGQQVTLSCSPISGHRSVSWYQQTPGQGLQFLFEYFSETQRNKGNFPGRFSGRQFSNSRSEMNVSTLELGDSALYLCASSQQDSNTGELFFGEGSRLTVL.

The chain recombines TRBV29-1 with TRBJ1-5, with D tentatively TRBD1 (6 bases). Trimming took 7 bases from V and 2 from J, leaving 12 bases between them. This CDR3 is 13 amino acids long. In germline, CDR1 is SQVTM, CDR2 ANQGSEA. CDR3 amino acids: CSARDTGNQPQHF. Here the CDR3 DNA reads TGCAGCGCCCGGGACACAGGCAATCAGCCCCAGCATTTT.